Below, 22 T cell receptor beta chains from the same sample are listed, as sequenced in a study of blood T cell repertoires in COVID-19 (dated by TCRdb to the early 2020s). The library was prepared using the immunoSEQ multiplex PCR assay. TCRdb holds this immuneACCESS table with in-frame rearrangements only. Some clones are missing; in checked studies, unresolved V genes explain under half, and the rest has no known cause. The sample records 35,000 to 45,000 clones, about 91% of which are singletons. Approximately 4% of the sample belongs to the ten largest clones. Sequences were obtained from peripheral blood. Receptors were obtained from a human donor in a cohort sampled during active COVID-19.

This chain links TRBV19 with TRBJ1-1; D not resolved. CDR3 length: 15 amino acids. Germline V lookup: CDR1 LNHDA, CDR2 SQIVND (reference sequence). The V and J ends lost 1 base and 2 bases respectively, with 11 bases between them. The CDR3 spells CASSIVGITNTEAFF. The CDR3 DNA follows: TGTGCCAGTAGTATAGTTGGTATTACTAACACTGAAGCTTTCTTT.

The chain carries TRBV19 and TRBJ2-7; TRBD2 is a possible D gene (6 bases). The germline V and J ends were trimmed by 5 bases and 3 bases, with 11 bases remaining between them. The CDR3 contains 13 residues. Per the germline V gene, CDR1 is LNHDA and CDR2 is SQIVND (reference sequence). In nucleotides, the CDR3 is TGTGCCAGTAGTCCCTTGGGGGGCTACGAGCAGTACTTC. As protein: CASSPLGGYEQYF. Combining the CDR3 with reference TRBV19 and TRBJ2-7 gives the whole variable domain DGGITQSPKYLFRKEGQNVTLSCEQNLNHDAMYWYRQDPGQGLRLIYYSQIVNDFQKGDIAEGYSVSREKKESFPLTVTSAQKNPTAFYLCASSPLGGYEQYFGPGTRLTVT.

In DNA form, the CDR3 reads TGTGCCAGCAGCCCGACAGAGACCTACGAGCAGTACTTC. It is translated as CASSPTETYEQYF. This chain uses TRBV7-9 with TRBJ2-7, with a possible D match to TRBD1 (5 bases). CDR3 length: 13 residues. V lost 5 bases and J lost 2, with 10 bases in between. Germline CDR1 and CDR2: SEHNR and FQNEAQ (reference sequence).

The J gene is TRBJ2-2, the V gene TRBV19, with D perhaps matching TRBD2 (5 bases). This CDR3 is 17 amino acids long. Trimming took off 3 bases at V and 6 bases at J, with 20 bases between the two ends. Germline CDR1 reads LNHDA; CDR2 reads SQIVND (reference sequence). This chain's CDR3 is CASSIVLGRERAGELFF. Here the CDR3 DNA reads TGTGCCAGTAGTATCGTCCTGGGTAGGGAGAGGGCCGGGGAGCTGTTTTTT.

The genes are TRBV11-1 and TRBJ2-7, with TRBD1 as a possible D gene (6 bases). The germline V gene encodes CDR1 SGHAT and CDR2 FQDESV (reference sequence). V was trimmed by 0 bases and J by 2 bases, leaving 14 bases between them. The CDR3 extends over 16 amino acids. The CDR3 nucleotides are TGTGCCAGCAGCTTAGCGTCCGGGACAAACACCTACGAGCAGTACTTC. Translation: CASSLASGTNTYEQYF.

The gene calls are TRBV6-5 and TRBJ1-5; D is unclear. The CDR3 covers 15 residues. Germline CDR1 and CDR2: MNHEY and SVGAGI. V was pared by 10 bases and J by 0 bases, with 16 bases between. CDR3: CATKTEIFSNQPQHF. The CDR3 nucleotides are TGTGCCACGAAAACGGAGATCTTTAGCAATCAGCCCCAGCATTTT.

As regards this clone: At one end the junction does not follow the germline gene, possibly because of a read error. The chain's CDR3 is CATRRGRGVDQPQHF. The CDR3 DNA is TGTGCCACCAGGAGAGGGCGGGGGGTCGATCAGCCCCAGCATTTT. This chain connects TRBV15 to TRBJ1-5, with D perhaps TRBD1 (5 bases). Per the germline V gene, CDR1 is LNHNV and CDR2 is YYDKDF (reference sequence). The CDR3 totals 15 residues.

This clone was picked up one time. The chain has TRBV9 and TRBJ2-3; the match to TRBD2 covers 13 bases. Germline V gives CDR1 SGDLS, CDR2 YYNGEE. The J segment lost 4 bases and the V segment lost 3 bases, leaving 2 bases of the junction unmatched. This CDR3 spans 15 amino acids. The CDR3 sequence is CASSEGTSGADTQYF. The CDR3 nucleotides are TGTGCCAGCAGCGAGGGGACTAGCGGGGCAGATACGCAGTATTTT.

The rearrangement links TRBV29-1 to TRBJ1-1, with D unclear. The V gene's germline CDR1 is SQVTM and CDR2 ANQGSEA. Trimming stripped 4 bases from V and 6 bases from J, with 6 bases between. The CDR3 loop spans 10 amino acids. CDR3 bases: TGCAGCGTTGTAACACCTGAAGCTTTCTTT. As protein: CSVVTPEAFF. The full variable domain, rest sourced from reference TRBV29-1 and TRBJ1-1, is SAVISQKPSRDICQRGTSLTIQCQVDSQVTMMFWYRQQPGQSLTLIATANQGSEATYESGFVIDKFPISRPNLTFSTLTVSNMSPEDSSIYLCSVVTPEAFFGQGTRLTVV.

This sequence joins TRBV7-6 and TRBJ2-3, with D perhaps matching TRBD2 (6 bases). V was pared by 5 bases and J by 2 bases, with 14 bases between. The CDR3 covers 15 residues. Per the germline V gene, CDR1 is SGHVS and CDR2 is FNYEAQ. The DNA for the CDR3 is TGTGCCAGCAGCCCAAGTGGGGGACTCACAGATACGCAGTATTTT. Its translation is CASSPSGGLTDTQYF.

V is TRBV6-4 and J is TRBJ2-2; a weak D match, TRBD1 (6 bases). The ends were cut back, 0 bases at V and 4 bases at J, with 18 bases in the middle. Germline loops: CDR1 MRHNA, CDR2 SNTAGT. The CDR3 length is 18 residues. The CDR3 DNA sequence: TGTGCCAGCAGTGACTCCCACAGGGCAGGAAGGTCCACCGGGGAGCTGTTTTTT. This sequence encodes CASSDSHRAGRSTGELFF.

The chain combines TRBV6-2 or TRBV6-3 with TRBJ2-1, with D unresolved. With 2 bases removed from V and 0 bases from J, the gap between germline ends came to 8 bases. CDR1 is MNHEY, CDR2 SVGEGT, per germline. The CDR3 contains 15 residues. For the CDR3, the DNA is TGTGCCAGCAGTTACACGGCTAGCTCCTACAATGAGCAGTTCTTC. Translating gives CASSYTASSYNEQFF.

The V gene is TRBV4-2, the J gene TRBJ2-7, with 7 bases matching TRBD2. The CDR3 is made up of 13 amino acids. In germline, CDR1 is LGHNA, CDR2 YNFKEQ. Trimming cost V 7 bases and J 2 bases; bases outside gene matches: 5. CDR3 nucleotides: TGTGCCAGCACCGGGCTAGCGGCCTACGAGCAGTACTTC. This sequence encodes CASTGLAAYEQYF.

The chain is built from TRBV27 and TRBJ1-5, with 9 bases fitting TRBD1. After removal of 6 bases from V and 4 bases from J, the junction contained 4 bases not matched to a gene. Germline CDR1 reads MNHEY; CDR2 reads SMNVEV (reference sequence). The CDR3 loop spans 14 amino acids. The CDR3 loop is CASSLGQGNQPQHF. The CDR3 nucleotides are TGTGCCAGCAGCTTGGGACAGGGAAATCAGCCCCAGCATTTT.

In its sample, this clone was seen a few times. This chain links TRBV6-5 with TRBJ1-1; D is undetermined. CDR1 is MNHEY, CDR2 SVGAGI, per germline. The CDR3 spans 12 residues. The V gene lost 11 bases and the J gene lost 1 base, with 11 bases spanning the gap. CDR3 amino acids: CASEEGNTEAFF. In nucleotides, the CDR3 is TGTGCCTCCGAGGAGGGGAACACTGAAGCTTTCTTT.

The chain joins TRBV27 to TRBJ2-3; D might be TRBD1 (6 bases). Germline CDR1 is MNHEY and CDR2 is SMNVEV (reference sequence). V dropped 5 bases and J dropped 3 bases, with 12 bases sitting between them. This CDR3 is 14 amino acids long. The CDR3 here is CASSPLRGTDTQYF. Here the CDR3 DNA reads TGTGCCAGCAGTCCGCTGAGGGGGACAGATACGCAGTATTTT.

This chain links TRBV1 with TRBJ2-2; the table's D call TRBD1 went unverified against the DNA. TRBV1 is listed as a pseudogene. The CDR3 totals 20 residues. The CDR3 DNA follows: TGCACCAGCAGCCATAGAATGGGGGACAGGGAGGACTGGAACACCGGGGAGCTGTTTTTT. Translation gives CTSSHRMGDREDWNTGELFF.

This clone was detected only a few times. V gene TRBV30 combines with J gene TRBJ1-2; unclear D gene. The CDR3 is made up of 13 amino acids. Per the germline V gene, CDR1 is GTSNPN and CDR2 is SVGIG (reference sequence). V shed 3 bases and J shed 2 bases, with 10 bases lying between them. Here the CDR3 reads CAWRYLGNYGYTF. In nucleotides, the CDR3 is TGTGCCTGGAGGTACCTGGGCAACTATGGCTACACCTTC.

This clone was found a few times. The V gene is TRBV5-1, the J gene TRBJ2-2; a possible D gene is TRBD1 (5 bases). The V gene lost 2 bases and the J gene lost 1 base, with 12 bases spanning the gap. The CDR3 has 16 amino acids. Germline assignment: CDR1 SGHRS and CDR2 YFSETQ. CDR3 coding DNA: TGCGCCAGCAGCTTTAGGGCCAGGGTGAACACCGGGGAGCTGTTTTTT. Protein sequence: CASSFRARVNTGELFF.

The V and J genes are TRBV7-8 and TRBJ2-7; TRBD2 agrees at 7 bases. This CDR3 comprises 15 residues. J gave up 5 bases and V 1 base, and 8 bases lay outside the gene matches. Germline V gives CDR1 SGHVS, CDR2 FQNEAQ. The CDR3 nucleotides are TGTGCCAGCAGCTTAGATACCGGGACTACTGACGAGCAGTACTTC. It yields the protein CASSLDTGTTDEQYF.

The chain combines TRBV30 with TRBJ1-2, with D unresolved. V shed 5 bases and J shed 2 bases, with 12 bases lying between them. Per germline, CDR1 GTSNPN and CDR2 SVGIG (reference sequence). The CDR3 sequence is 13 residues long. CDR3 in DNA: TGTGCCTGGGGGAAACAGAAAAACTATGGCTACACCTTC. This sequence encodes CAWGKQKNYGYTF.

This CDR3 is CASSHGVNQPQHF. CDR3 DNA sequence: TGTGCCAGCAGTCACGGGGTGAATCAGCCCCAGCATTTT. The genes are TRBV7-2 and TRBJ1-5; D unresolved. CDR1 SGHTA and CDR2 FQGNSA come from the germline V gene. CDR3 length equals 13 residues. Trimming cost V 6 bases and J 4 bases, with 10 bases left between them.